One sample yielded the 6 T cell receptor beta chains listed below, sequenced in a study of blood T cell repertoires in COVID-19. Only in-frame clones appear in the TCRdb table, and some are missing; sequencing was by immunoSEQ multiplex PCR. Of almost 55,000 clones in the sample, around nine tenths were seen once. Sequencing was carried out using peripheral blood. The receptors shown here come from a woman aged 40 to 55 with active COVID-19.

The V call is TRBV18, the J call TRBJ1-1; weak D call: TRBD1 (5 bases). Germline V gene data show CDR1 as KGHSH and CDR2 as LQKENI. V lost 1 base, J lost 7 bases, and 7 bases lay in between. This CDR3 contains 12 residues. CDR3 residues: CASSPRQIEAFF. The CDR3 nucleotides are TGTGCCAGCTCACCACGACAGATTGAAGCTTTCTTT.

The chain links TRBV6-2 or TRBV6-3 to TRBJ2-7, with D possibly TRBD1 on 6 matching bases. Germline V lookup: CDR1 MNHEY, CDR2 SVGEGT. V was cut by 3 bases and J by 0 bases, with 15 bases left in between. The CDR3 extends over 16 amino acids. CDR3 region: CASSYSDRSGSYEQYF. The CDR3 DNA reads TGTGCCAGCAGTTATTCCGACAGGTCGGGCTCCTACGAGCAGTACTTC.

The chain is built from TRBV20-1 and TRBJ2-5; no reliable D call. This CDR3 comprises 11 residues. Trimming removed 7 bases at V and 2 bases at J, with 8 bases between. In germline, CDR1 is DFQATT, CDR2 SNEGSKA (reference sequence). The CDR3 sequence is CSGRLQETQYF. In DNA, the CDR3 is TGCAGTGGCCGCCTACAAGAGACCCAGTACTTC.

J is TRBJ1-6 and V is TRBV4-2; D uncertain. Trimming removed 6 bases from V and 10 bases from J, with 16 bases in between. Germline CDR1 LGHNA, CDR2 YNFKEQ. This CDR3 is 14 amino acids long. In DNA form, the CDR3 reads TGTGCCAGCAGTGGGGAGGCCTTCAGATCACCCCTCCACTTT. Protein sequence: CASSGEAFRSPLHF.

The J gene is TRBJ2-1, the V gene TRBV5-1, with 12 bases that match TRBD2. The CDR3 contains 15 residues. The germline V gene encodes CDR1 SGHRS and CDR2 YFSETQ. The junction had 9 bases not matched to a gene; V was cut back by 4 bases and J by 10 bases. As DNA, the CDR3 is TGCGCCAGCAGCAATCTGGCTAGCGGGGGGGACGAGCAGTTCTTC. Protein product: CASSNLASGGDEQFF.

V usage is TRBV15 and J usage is TRBJ1-2; D unclear. Germline V gene sequence: CDR1 LNHNV, CDR2 YYDKDF (reference sequence). V lost 0 bases to trimming and J lost 7 bases, with 15 bases between them. The CDR3 totals 15 residues. The CDR3 nucleotides read TGTGCCACCAGCAGAGATTTACGGACTTCTGGTGGCTACACCTTC. This sequence encodes CATSRDLRTSGGYTF.